This T cell receptor beta chain was sequenced during a study of blood T cell repertoires in COVID-19. Study summary: Acute-phase and convalescent COVID-19 samples originated in the United States, Italy and Spain.

The CDR3 contains 14 residues. V lost 2 bases and J lost 5, with 12 bases in between. Per the germline V gene, CDR1 is MDHEN and CDR2 is SYDVKM. Original handling: For nucleated cells, counts were estimated from reference gene primer amplification. Some clones are missing from TCRdb's copy, which holds only in-frame ones; the method was immunoSEQ multiplex PCR. V and J calls plus clone size are reproduced from that table; the DNA served to infer D and trimming. The data show about 82,000 clones, with approximately 80% seen just once and approximately 12% held by the top ten. This clone was detected only once.

This clonotype was sampled from a woman in her 40s with active or convalescent COVID-19. The genes are TRBV28 and TRBJ1-1, with D tentatively TRBD1 (6 bases). Sequencing was done on a sample of peripheral blood. CDR3 bases: TGTGCCAGCAGTTTAAGTTCCAGGGGTACTGAAGCTTTCTTT. Translated: CASSLSSRGTEAFF.